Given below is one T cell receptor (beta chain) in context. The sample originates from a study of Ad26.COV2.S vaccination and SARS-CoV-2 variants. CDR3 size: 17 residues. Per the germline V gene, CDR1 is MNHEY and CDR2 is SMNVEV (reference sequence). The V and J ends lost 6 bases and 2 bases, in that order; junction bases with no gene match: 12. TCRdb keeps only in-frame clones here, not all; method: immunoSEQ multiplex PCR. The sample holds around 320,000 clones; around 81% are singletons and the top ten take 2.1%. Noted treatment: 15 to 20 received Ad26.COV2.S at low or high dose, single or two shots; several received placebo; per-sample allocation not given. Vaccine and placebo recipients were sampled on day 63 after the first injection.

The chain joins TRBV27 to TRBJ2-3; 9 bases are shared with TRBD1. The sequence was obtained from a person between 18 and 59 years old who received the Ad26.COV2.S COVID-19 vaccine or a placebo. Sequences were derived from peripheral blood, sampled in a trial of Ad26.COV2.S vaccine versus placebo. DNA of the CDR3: TGTGCCAGCAGCCTAGATCCCGGGACAGGGCCCACAGATACGCAGTATTTT. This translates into CASSLDPGTGPTDTQYF.